This T cell receptor (beta chain) was profiled in a study of shared clonotypes between healthy human individuals (dated by TCRdb to about 2020). Concerning the study at large: A couple of women and three men aged 18 to 49 years were included in the cohort. Different laboratories and diverse techniques were used to prepare libraries and sequence TCR repertoires, to increase sequencing depth and limit assay-specific biases. For each donor, CD4 naive and CD4 memory were each given three plates, CD8 naive was given two plates, and CD8 memory was given one plate. Each donor's leukapheresis produced roughly between about 0.8 and 10 billion PBMCs. The study deeply sequenced blood TCR repertoires of about 5 healthy adults to estimate repertoire size and the extent of clonotype sharing between individuals. The research as a whole found: Only blood was sampled, and tissue TCR repertoires likely differ from those in blood. Compared with non-shared clonotypes, clonotypes shared by all four sorted-subset donors had higher generation probabilities. Because the study included only a small number of donors, the genetic and exposure-history diversity represented was limited. Across four donors, approximately 5% of naive CD4, 3.5% of naive CD8, 2.3% of memory CD4, and under 0.45% of memory CD8 clonotypes were shared. Estimated clonotype richness was generally larger for naive than for memory subsets. Rarefaction of sorted-subset datasets indicated incomplete sequencing despite the large sequencing depth. Pairwise subsampling led to the expectation that sequencing depth would affect the degree of clonotype sharing among donors.

Using the deep immunoSEQ assay, multiplex PCR amplified TCR CDR3 regions from genomic DNA. For each cell subset, the extracted genomic DNA was distributed evenly across all wells of several immunoSEQ 96-well plates, and each plate served as one replicate. Each replicate PCR for sorted subsets received about 210 ng genomic DNA, equal to about 29,000 T cell genomes. The purified libraries were quantified using a Qubit 3.0 fluorometer, sized with a Bioanalyzer 2100, and then quantified again using the KAPA Library Quantification kit. A separate single-read 150-cycle Illumina NextSeq 550 flow cell was used to sequence each immunoSEQ 96-well plate. In the source study's methods: Because the immunoSEQ output included only junctional sequences and no quality scores, the filtering could not be the same as the filtering used for full-length reads. Sequences were annotated with PyIR, a Python wrapper for IgBLAST v1.9, using IMGT germline references to assign V/J genes and CDR3. Reads were filtered out if the reads had weak V/J assignments (E-value above 1e-6), no CDR3, stop codons, out-of-frame junctions, or ambiguous translated residues. A V3J clonotype was defined by an identical inferred V gene, J gene, and CDR3 amino acid sequence. Percentage overlap between repertoires was calculated by dividing the number of shared unique clonotypes by the size of the smaller repertoire. Richness of each repertoire was evaluated using RTK rarefaction, the Chao1 estimator, and Recon v2.1 estimates of unobserved clonotypes. For all TCRbeta clonotypes obtained by the gDNA method from four donors, generation probabilities were computed with OLGA. Imported from immuneACCESS, the table was reduced by TCRdb to in-frame sequences with V and J called. These copies leave out some clones; in studies compared against another copy, an unresolved V gene accounts for under half, and the cause of the remainder is not known. The V and J calls and clone size were taken over from that table, and D and trimming were inferred from the DNA. Here the sample has 2 million to 2.5 million clones; approximately 94% occur a single time. The ten largest clones capture more than 0.1% of the sample.

To note about this clone: What antigen it recognizes has not been identified. Base qualities are not provided; no much larger clone lies one nucleotide away.

The donors were healthy, HIV-negative adults with no recently reported acute infections or vaccinations. Every donor was a Caucasian adult residing in Nashville, Tennessee, USA. CD4+ T cells were enriched through magnetic negative selection, after which naive cells were positively selected on CD45RA and the remaining negative fraction served as the memory subset. After blood collection by leukapheresis, PBMCs were isolated using Ficoll-Histopaque density gradient centrifugation and then cryopreserved in the vapor phase of liquid nitrogen. Analytical flow cytometry was used to check the purity and quantity of every magnetically sorted T cell population. From each sorted fraction, genomic DNA was isolated and quantified by UV absorbance on a Nanodrop 2000c. Including cysteine and phenylalanine, the CDR3 has 14 amino acids. The entry retains the CDR3 DNA only, 42 bases that are in frame from base 1. V is pared back by 0 bases and J by 7 bases, with 9 bases lying between the germline termini. The CDR1 and CDR2 encoded by the germline V gene (reference sequence) are MNHEY and SMNVEV.

The sequence came from a man between 18 and 35 years old in good health. This chain is built from TRBV27 and TRBJ1-4; the D gene cannot be resolved reliably. Input material: naive CD4+ T cells sorted from blood. The sample's cell subset or site label, decoded: CD45RA+ positively selected. The encoded CDR3 is CASSLSSALEKLFF. Here is the DNA: TGTGCCAGCAGTTTATCGTCCGCCCTTGAAAAACTGTTTTTT.